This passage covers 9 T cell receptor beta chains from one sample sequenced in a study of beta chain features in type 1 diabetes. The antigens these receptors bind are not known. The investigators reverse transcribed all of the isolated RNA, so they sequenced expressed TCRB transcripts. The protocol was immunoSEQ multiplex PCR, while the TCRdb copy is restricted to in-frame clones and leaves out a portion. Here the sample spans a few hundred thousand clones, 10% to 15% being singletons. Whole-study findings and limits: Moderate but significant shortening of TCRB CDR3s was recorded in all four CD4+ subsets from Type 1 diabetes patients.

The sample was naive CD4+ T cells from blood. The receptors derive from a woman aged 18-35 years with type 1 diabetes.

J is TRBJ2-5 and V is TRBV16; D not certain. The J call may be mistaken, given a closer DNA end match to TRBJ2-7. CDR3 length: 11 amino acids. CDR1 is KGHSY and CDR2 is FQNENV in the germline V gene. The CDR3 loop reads CASSRTYEQYF. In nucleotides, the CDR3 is TGTGCCAGCAGCCGAACCTACGAGCAGTACTTC.

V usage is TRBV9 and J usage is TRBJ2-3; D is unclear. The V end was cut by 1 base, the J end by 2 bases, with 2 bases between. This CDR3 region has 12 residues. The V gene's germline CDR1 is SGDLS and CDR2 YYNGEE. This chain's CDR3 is CASSVYTDTQYF. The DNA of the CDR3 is TGTGCCAGCAGCGTATACACAGATACGCAGTATTTT. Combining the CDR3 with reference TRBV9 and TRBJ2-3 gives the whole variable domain DSGVTQTPKHLITATGQRVTLRCSPRSGDLSVYWYQQSLDQGLQFLIQYYNGEERAKGNILERFSAQQFPDLHSELNLSSLELGDSALYFCASSVYTDTQYFGPGTRLTVL.

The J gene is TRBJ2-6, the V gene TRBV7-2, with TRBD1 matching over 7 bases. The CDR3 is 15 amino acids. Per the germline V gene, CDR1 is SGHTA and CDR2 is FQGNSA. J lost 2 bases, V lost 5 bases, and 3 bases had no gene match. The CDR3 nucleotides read TGTGCCAGCAGCCTTACAGGGGCTGGGGCCAACGTCCTGACTTTC. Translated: CASSLTGAGANVLTF.

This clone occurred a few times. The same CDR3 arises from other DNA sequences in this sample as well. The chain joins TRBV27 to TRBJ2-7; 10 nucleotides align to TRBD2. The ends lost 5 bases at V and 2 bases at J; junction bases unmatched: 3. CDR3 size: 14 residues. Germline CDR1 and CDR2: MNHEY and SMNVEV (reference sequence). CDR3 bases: TGTGCCAGCAGTCAAGCGGGAGGGCCCTACGAGCAGTACTTC. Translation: CASSQAGGPYEQYF.

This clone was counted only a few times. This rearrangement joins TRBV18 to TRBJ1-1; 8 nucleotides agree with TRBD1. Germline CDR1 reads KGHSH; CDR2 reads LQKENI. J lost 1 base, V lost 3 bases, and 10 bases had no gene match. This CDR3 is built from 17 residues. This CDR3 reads CASSPRFTGTGNTEAFF. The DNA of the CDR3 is TGTGCCAGCTCACCGAGGTTTACCGGGACAGGGAACACTGAAGCTTTCTTT.

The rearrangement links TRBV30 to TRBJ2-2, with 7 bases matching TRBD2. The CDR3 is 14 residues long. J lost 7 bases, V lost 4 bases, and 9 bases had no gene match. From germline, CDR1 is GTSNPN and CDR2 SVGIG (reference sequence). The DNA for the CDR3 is TGTGCCTGGAAAGCAGCGGGGCGGGACGGGGAGCTGTTTTTT. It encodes CAWKAAGRDGELFF.

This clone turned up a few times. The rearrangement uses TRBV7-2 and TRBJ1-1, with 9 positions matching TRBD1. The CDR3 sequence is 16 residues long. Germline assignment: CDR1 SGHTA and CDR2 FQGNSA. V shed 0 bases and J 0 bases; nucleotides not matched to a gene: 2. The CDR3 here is CASSLAGTGMNTEAFF. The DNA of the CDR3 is TGTGCCAGCAGCTTAGCCGGGACAGGGATGAACACTGAAGCTTTCTTT.

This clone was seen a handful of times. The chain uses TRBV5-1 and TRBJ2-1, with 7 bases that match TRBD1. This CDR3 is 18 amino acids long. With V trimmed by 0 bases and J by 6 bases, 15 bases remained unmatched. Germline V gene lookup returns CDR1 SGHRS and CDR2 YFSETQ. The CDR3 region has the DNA TGCGCCAGCAGCTTGGGGCGATTCCGGGACAGAGACCTCAATGAGCAGTTCTTC. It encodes CASSLGRFRDRDLNEQFF.

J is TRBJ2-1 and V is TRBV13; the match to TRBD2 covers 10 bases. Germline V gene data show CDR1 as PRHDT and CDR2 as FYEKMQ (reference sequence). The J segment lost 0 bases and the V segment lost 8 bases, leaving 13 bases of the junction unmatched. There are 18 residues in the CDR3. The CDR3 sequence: CASYSGRASGSSYNEQFF. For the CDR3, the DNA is TGTGCCAGCTACTCGGGGCGGGCTAGCGGGAGCTCCTACAATGAGCAGTTCTTC.